This TCR beta chain was found in a study of T cell changes during pregnancy in multiple sclerosis. The ends were cut back, 5 bases at V and 1 base at J, with 12 bases in the middle. Germline values: CDR1 SEHNR, CDR2 FQNEAQ (reference sequence). CDR3 length: 14 amino acids. TCRdb's copy holds only in-frame clones and misses some; the assay was immunoSEQ multiplex PCR. Of 100,000 or so clones in the sample, approximately 90% are singletons; the top ten hold 1% to 1.5%. This clonotype was sampled from a female donor with multiple sclerosis, enrolled in a pregnancy study. This chain uses TRBV7-9 with TRBJ2-7, with D maybe TRBD1 (6 bases). Material: peripheral blood, obtained in the second trimester of pregnancy. This chain's CDR3 is CASSAQQGSYEQYF. In DNA, the CDR3 is TGTGCCAGCAGCGCCCAACAGGGTTCCTACGAGCAGTACTTC.